This T cell receptor beta chain derives from a study of OX40 agonist ivuxolimab in advanced cancers. Study overall: Hepatocellular carcinoma, melanoma, renal cell or head and neck cancer affected the dose-escalation patients. There were three patients with partial responses, one having hepatocellular carcinoma and two cutaneous melanoma. Whole-study findings and limits: CD4+ and CD8+ blood T cells expanded clonally by week 6 at 0.1 to 3.0 mg/kg.

Baseline, cycle 4 day 1, and cycle 7 day 1 were the blood sampling points. As concerns this clone: Its antigen is not known.

This table comes from immunoSEQ multiplex PCR, and its TCRdb copy is limited to in-frame clones, with some not included. The sample has about 150,000 clones; roughly 94% are singletons. The TCR originated in an adult with an advanced solid tumor such as melanoma, head and neck, liver or kidney cancer. This specimen consisted of CD4+ or CD8+ T cells sorted from blood, obtained in a trial of the OX40 agonist ivuxolimab.

The CDR3 sequence: CASSFLGQGAGEQYF. In DNA form, the CDR3 reads TGCGCCAGCAGCTTCTTGGGACAGGGGGCAGGCGAGCAGTACTTC. The chain recombines TRBV5-1 with TRBJ2-7; TRBD1 matches 12 bases. This CDR3 is 15 amino acids long. The V gene's germline CDR1 is SGHRS and CDR2 YFSETQ. With 2 bases clipped from V and 6 bases from J, the junction kept 6 bases outside the gene matches.